This TCR beta chain was recovered during a study of T cells after yellow fever vaccination. TCRdb redid the calling of the 5' RACE reads with MiXCR, one entry per CDR3 protein. The sample lists 450,000 to 550,000 distinct CDR3 sequences; 20% to 25% were seen once. CDR3 length: 16 amino acids. V dropped 6 bases and J dropped 1; count of bases not matched to a gene: 11. Germline CDR1 DFQATT, CDR2 SNEGSKA (reference sequence). The specimen was PBMCs, collected roughly 20 days after the first yellow fever vaccination. V gene TRBV20-1 combines with J gene TRBJ2-3; 9 bases fit TRBD2. The TCR comes from a man aged 18 to 30 who received the YFV17D yellow fever vaccine. CDR3 in amino acids: CSAIAGEGSRTDTQYF. The CDR3 coding sequence is TGCAGTGCCATAGCGGGGGAGGGCTCGCGCACAGATACGCAGTATTTT.